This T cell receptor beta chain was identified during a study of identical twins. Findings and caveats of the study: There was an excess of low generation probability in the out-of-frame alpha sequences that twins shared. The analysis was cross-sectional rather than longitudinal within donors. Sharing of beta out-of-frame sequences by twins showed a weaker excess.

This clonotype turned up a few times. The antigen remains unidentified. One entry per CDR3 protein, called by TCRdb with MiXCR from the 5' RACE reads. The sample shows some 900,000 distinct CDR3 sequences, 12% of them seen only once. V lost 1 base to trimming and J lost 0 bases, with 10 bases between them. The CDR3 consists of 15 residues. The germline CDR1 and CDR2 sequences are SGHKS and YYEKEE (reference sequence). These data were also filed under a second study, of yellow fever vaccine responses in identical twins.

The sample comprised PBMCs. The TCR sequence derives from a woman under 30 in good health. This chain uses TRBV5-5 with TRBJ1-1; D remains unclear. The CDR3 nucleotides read TGTGCCAGCAGCTTGACCCCGAACCTGAACACTGAAGCTTTCTTT. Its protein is CASSLTPNLNTEAFF.